The rows below give T cell receptor beta chains drawn from one sample of a study of T cells in Graves' hyperthyroidism and ophthalmopathy. MiXCR was run by TCRdb on the multiplex PCR reads, yielding one entry per CDR3 protein. The table includes 750,000 to 950,000 distinct CDR3 sequences, about two fifths detected once. Specimen: blood. All receptors come from a man in his late teens or twenties with Graves' hyperthyroidism. Both conserved end residues are part of each CDR3. Each record gives: V gene, J gene, CDR3 protein.

>TRBV5-1|TRBJ2-7
CASSLEYRGYEQYF
>TRBV5-1|TRBJ2-7
CASKAGGGYEQYF
>TRBV6-5|TRBJ1-2
CASRTGQAGSGYTF
>TRBV12-3/TRBV12-4|TRBJ1-6
CASSLGDRNSPLHF
>TRBV12-3/TRBV12-4|TRBJ2-7
CASSFVLSGRGYEQYF
>TRBV5-4|TRBJ2-7
CASSFGHSEQYF
>TRBV19|TRBJ2-7
CASSTDPEGEQYF
>TRBV19|TRBJ1-1
CAWGMSTEAFF
>TRBV19|TRBJ2-3
CASRSRAKGDTQYF
>TRBV5-1|TRBJ2-7
CASSGGTSGSDEQYF
>TRBV15|TRBJ1-5
CATSSLGDNHQPQHF
>TRBV12-3/TRBV12-4|TRBJ2-7
CASRPSEGEQYF
>TRBV20-1|TRBJ1-6
CSAREAEAAGNSPLHF
>TRBV5-1|TRBJ1-3
CASQVSSGNTIYF
>TRBV24-1|TRBJ2-2
CATSDGRGVFGADTGELFF
>TRBV2|TRBJ2-7
CASSEVQQGPEFSYEQYF
>TRBV12-3/TRBV12-4|TRBJ1-2
CASSFNSLYGYTF
>TRBV20-1|TRBJ1-1
CSAGRGGGEAFF
>TRBV20-1|TRBJ2-7
CSAREVGVFYEQYF
>TRBV4-1|TRBJ2-7
CARMHMKVDEQYF
>TRBV5-1|TRBJ1-1
CASSARVPNTEAFF
>TRBV20-1|TRBJ1-1
CSAVDIKAFF